This T cell receptor beta chain is drawn from a study of T cells in Graves' hyperthyroidism and ophthalmopathy. The investigators amplified TCR beta CDR3 regions from RNA transcripts. The HTBI primer set was used in a first-round RT-PCR of the TCR CDR3. TCRdb re-derived calls from the multiplex PCR reads in MiXCR, one entry per CDR3 protein. This table has hundreds of thousands of distinct CDR3 sequences, approximately 24% appearing once. This clonotype has at least ten counts. V gave up 4 bases and J gave up 0 bases, with 10 bases separating them. The length of the CDR3 is 15 residues. Germline loops: CDR1 SEHNR, CDR2 FQNEAQ (reference sequence).

The sample consisted of blood. The receptor was isolated from a woman in her 30s with Graves' ophthalmopathy. This chain joins TRBV7-9 and TRBJ1-3; D is unclear. The CDR3 DNA reads as TGTGCCAGCAGCTCGCCGATGGTCTCTGGAAACACCATATATTTT. Its protein product is CASSSPMVSGNTIYF.